The present entry profiles one T cell receptor beta chain with its context. The data originate from a study of technical replicates of blood from several donors. The V gene end was trimmed by 2 bases and the J gene end by 1 base; junction bases not matched to a gene: 0. The CDR3 is 14 residues long. CDR1 is MGHRA, CDR2 YSYEKL, per germline. Repertoires were generated with immunoSEQ multiplex PCR, while TCRdb's copy carries only in-frame clones and drops some. This sample has some 80,000 clones, with approximately 97% found just once. This clonotype was sampled from a human donor in good health. Source material: T cells isolated from PBMCs. The V call is TRBV4-1, the J call TRBJ2-7; TRBD2 agrees at 9 bases. This CDR3 is CASSQTSGSYEQYF. The CDR3 DNA reads as TGCGCCAGCAGCCAAACTAGCGGGTCCTACGAGCAGTACTTC.